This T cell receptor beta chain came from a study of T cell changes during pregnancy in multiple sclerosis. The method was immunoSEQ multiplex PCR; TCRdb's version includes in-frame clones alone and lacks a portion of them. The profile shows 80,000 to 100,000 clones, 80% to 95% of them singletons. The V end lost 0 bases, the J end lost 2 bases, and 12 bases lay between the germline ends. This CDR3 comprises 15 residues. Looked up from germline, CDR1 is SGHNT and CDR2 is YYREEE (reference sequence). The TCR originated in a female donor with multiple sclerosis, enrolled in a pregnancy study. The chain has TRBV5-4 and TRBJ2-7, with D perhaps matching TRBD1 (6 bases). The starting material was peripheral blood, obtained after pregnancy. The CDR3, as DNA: TGTGCCAGCAGCTTGGGTCAGGGGCTAACCTACGAGCAGTACTTC. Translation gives CASSLGQGLTYEQYF.